Detailed here is one T cell receptor (beta chain). Its antigen is not known. A junction boundary mismatches the germline segment, possibly from a read error. Using its own MiXCR run on the 5' RACE reads, TCRdb lists one record per CDR3 protein. The sample lists about 75,000 distinct CDR3 sequences; 7.3% were seen once. The data belong to a study of T cells after yellow fever vaccination. CDR1 is SGHAT and CDR2 is FQNNGV in the germline V gene. The CDR3 is 15 residues long. Broader study findings: Re-detected after boosting: most primary clones, about 95% of CD4 and 80% to 90% of CD8.

The source is a man between 18 and 29 years old who received the YFV17D yellow fever vaccine. This chain joins TRBV11-2 and TRBJ2-2, with D perhaps given as TRBD1 or TRBD2 (6 bases each). Sequencing was performed on CD8+ T cells sorted from PBMCs, taken 10 to 11 days after the first yellow fever vaccination. The CDR3 region has the DNA TGTGCCAGCAGCTTCCTAGGGACTCTCCAAGGGGGGCTGTTTTTT. This gives the protein CASSFLGTLQGGLFF.